This T cell receptor (beta chain) was identified in a study of cytomegalovirus exposure and HLA in healthy donors (TCRdb year 2017). Regarding the study in general: According to a later analysis, the roughly 120 validation repertoires were produced on the same platform as the 666 repertoires of the first cohort. The study was designed to test whether signatures of past pathogen exposure could be identified by cataloging public T cell receptors. To predict cytomegalovirus infection status, the study brought together high-throughput TCR immunosequencing, statistical association of individual TCRs with disease status, and machine learning. In addition to the first cohort of 666 subjects, a separate validation cohort of approximately 130 different subjects was used. The research as a whole found: Of the cluster scores, approximately 94% were above 0 in a later analysis, which found that TCRs clustered in the first cohort also tended to co-occur in the 95 to 150 validation repertoires. In vitro tests confirmed that a few of the cytomegalovirus-associated TCR beta chains recognize cytomegalovirus antigens. While some public TCRs were present in many individuals, most TCR sequences turned up only very rarely across donors. In both the original and validation cohorts, the classifier was reported to diagnose cytomegalovirus status with high specificity and sensitivity. A total of fewer than 200 TCR beta chains were listed by the study as associated with cytomegalovirus. A later analysis lacked HLA typing for the validation cohort, so it scored co-occurrence in that cohort across all 110 or so repertoires. The authors suggested that the approach could potentially be extended to other disease states and immunological phenotypes.

The donors were included in the validation cohort of around 120 subjects, a group kept apart from the roughly 680-subject first cohort. Including the terminal cysteine and phenylalanine, the CDR3 comprises 13 residues. The only DNA kept is the CDR3, 39 bases in frame from the first base. V was cut back by 10 bases and J by 2 bases, leaving a gap of 11 bases between them. The CDR1 and CDR2 encoded by the germline V gene (reference sequence) are MNHNY and SVGAGI. Libraries came from the immunoSEQ multiplex PCR assay. As for the original processing: To diagnose cytomegalovirus status from the catalog of TCR beta chain sequences, a statistical classification framework was built. In its TCRdb copy, this immuneACCESS table keeps in-frame sequences only and misses some clones. Where compared with another copy, unresolved V genes explain less than half of these, and the others have no known cause. The D gene and trimming were derived from the DNA, and the V and J assignments and clone size from that table. In this sample the table shows hundreds of thousands of clones, more than 80% of which occur a single time. Together, the top ten hold roughly 0.82% of the sample.

For this clone: Its antigen is not yet known. Base qualities are not recorded, but no much larger clone differs from it by a single base.

What was sequenced was PBMCs. Recombination connected TRBV6-6 to TRBJ1-4; 5 matching bases give a weak D call of TRBD1. The sequence was obtained from a young woman in good health and CMV-seronegative. The sequenced DNA: TGTGCCATAGGGGAGGGGACTAATGAAAAACTGTTTTTT. Translation gives CAIGEGTNEKLFF.